This TCR beta chain was retrieved from a study of blood T cell repertoires in COVID-19. Across the whole study: From the United States, Italy and Spain came samples of acute and convalescent COVID-19.

The germline V gene has CDR1 DFQATT and CDR2 SNEGSKA (reference sequence). The CDR3 length is 10 residues. V was pared by 3 bases and J by 3 bases, with 2 bases between. Authors' data handling: Amplification of reference gene primers provided the estimated nucleated cell counts. Repertoires were generated with immunoSEQ multiplex PCR, while TCRdb's copy carries only in-frame clones and drops some. Clonal size and the V and J genes are those of that table, whereas D and trimming came from the DNA. This table holds 25,000 to 30,000 clones, approximately 82% found once. Specimen: peripheral blood. The V gene is TRBV20-1, the J gene TRBJ2-5, with D hard to call. This TCR was recovered from a man at least 80 years old with active or convalescent COVID-19. The CDR3 DNA is TGCAGTGCTAGCGAAGAGACCCAGTACTTC. Residues: CSASEETQYF.